This T cell receptor (beta chain) was obtained from a study of cytomegalovirus exposure and HLA in healthy donors. V gave up 0 bases and J gave up 5 bases; unmatched junction bases: 9. The CDR3 is made up of 16 amino acids. Germline V gene sequence: CDR1 SGHKS, CDR2 YYEKEE (reference sequence). The primer mix had 60 Vbeta and 13 Jbeta primers. The repertoire was sequenced with immunoSEQ multiplex PCR; TCRdb's copy has only in-frame clones and lacks some. Of 150,000 or so clones in the sample, 76% were seen once. The study's findings and limits: A later analysis reportedly found that, within productive TCRs, an Asian-associated ancestry cluster had fewer N-insertions than the mean observed across the approximately 690 donors. Highest at DRB1 and lowest at HLA-C, TCR association rates differed among HLA loci in a later analysis. Presence/absence results assume similar sequencing depth per donor, which may not hold.

The sample holds a few counts of this clone. Its antigen is not known. The sequenced material came from PBMCs. The rearrangement links TRBV5-5 to TRBJ2-7; 9 bases match TRBD1. This clonotype was sampled from a male donor in good health and CMV-seronegative. CDR3 nucleotides: TGTGCCAGCAGCTTGGGGCTGAGACAGGGGGAGAACGAGCAGTACTTC. It encodes CASSLGLRQGENEQYF.